Below, 29 T cell receptor beta chains from the same sample are listed, as sequenced in a study of T-cell reconstitution after alpha-beta-depleted transplantation in children. Unique molecular identifiers were built into the TCRbeta library. TCRdb recomputed calls from the PCR reads with MiXCR, one row per CDR3 protein. The data show approximately 250,000 distinct CDR3 sequences, with around 8.9% seen just once and about 5% held by the top ten. This specimen was PBMCs from the stem cell graft donor, taken from the stem cell graft. The receptors were gathered from a human donor who donated a stem cell graft to a child with SCID.

V usage is TRBV5-1 and J usage is TRBJ2-1; D is undetermined. Germline assignment: CDR1 SGHRS and CDR2 YFSETQ. The CDR3 length is 16 residues. Deletions cut 0 bases from V and 7 bases from J, with 17 bases between. The CDR3 DNA is TGCGCCAGCAGCTTGGGTGGGCTACCCTCCTCAAATGAGCAGTTCTTC. As protein: CASSLGGLPSSNEQFF.

V usage is TRBV7-9 and J usage is TRBJ1-2; D gene ambiguous. The germline CDR1 and CDR2 sequences are SEHNR and FQNEAQ (reference sequence). This CDR3 comprises 16 residues. The V gene lost 2 bases and the J gene lost 0 bases, with 13 bases spanning the gap. In nucleotides, the CDR3 is TGTGCCAGCAGCTTACAGGCGATAAAAGCTAACTATGGCTACACCTTC. Translating gives CASSLQAIKANYGYTF.

Comment on this clonotype: Since a much larger clone is just one base distant, this may be a read error. The chain links TRBV28 to TRBJ1-2, with D perhaps matching TRBD1 (5 bases). The CDR3 extends over 16 amino acids. In germline, CDR1 is MDHEN, CDR2 SYDVKM. Here the CDR3 reads CASSLRRGAGSYGDTF. For the CDR3, the DNA is TGTGCCAGCAGTTTAAGACGAGGGGCGGGCTCCTATGGCGACACCTTC.

This clonotype has ten or more counts. The gene calls are TRBV11-2 and TRBJ2-7, with a possible D match to TRBD1 (5 bases). The CDR3 is 14 residues long. V lost 2 bases to trimming and J lost 2 bases, with 10 bases between them. Germline V gene sequence: CDR1 SGHAT, CDR2 FQNNGV. Written as DNA, the CDR3 is TGTGCCAGCAGCTTATTCGGACACACCTACGAGCAGTACTTC. It codes for CASSLFGHTYEQYF.

This clonotype showed up many times. The rearrangement joins TRBV6-1 to TRBJ2-7; 11 bases match TRBD2. This CDR3 has 16 amino acids. After removal of 3 bases from V and 3 bases from J, the junction contained 7 bases not matched to a gene. Germline CDR1 and CDR2: MNHNS and SASEGT. CDR3 sequence reads: CASSDGLAGGYYEQYF. The CDR3 nucleotides read TGTGCCAGCAGTGACGGGCTAGCGGGGGGATACTACGAGCAGTACTTC.

This clonotype was found many times. The chain uses TRBV5-6 and TRBJ2-1; 8 bases agree with TRBD1. V was pared by 3 bases and J by 12 bases, with 8 bases of the junction left unmatched. The CDR3 is 13 amino acids. Germline CDR1 reads SGHDT; CDR2 reads YYEEEE. CDR3: CASSSGTGFVQFF. The DNA of the CDR3 is TGTGCCAGCAGCTCCGGGACAGGTTTTGTGCAGTTCTTC.

In its sample, this clonotype was seen many times. The J gene is TRBJ1-2, the V gene TRBV3-1; a possible D gene is TRBD1 (5 bases). V was pared by 0 bases and J by 4 bases, with 21 bases between. From germline, CDR1 is LGHDT and CDR2 YNNKEL (reference sequence). This CDR3 is 18 amino acids long. The CDR3 nucleotides read TGTGCCAGCAGCCAAGAGTGGGGACTAGGTGCCCATGGCTATGGCTACACCTTC. Protein sequence: CASSQEWGLGAHGYGYTF.

This clonotype was recorded many times. The V gene is TRBV20-1, the J gene TRBJ2-1; 9 positions agree with TRBD2. CDR1 and CDR2 from the germline V gene are DFQATT and SNEGSKA (reference sequence). The length of the CDR3 is 14 residues. V was clipped by 3 bases and J by 7 bases; unmatched bases: 7. The CDR3 DNA follows: TGCAGTGCTAGTGACCTAGCGGGGAAAAATGAGCAGTTCTTC. This encodes CSASDLAGKNEQFF.

Ten or more counts support this clonotype. The V and J genes are TRBV4-3 and TRBJ1-2; 8 bases are a match to TRBD1. J gave up 4 bases and V 1 base, and 14 bases lay outside the gene matches. Looked up from germline, CDR1 is LGHNA and CDR2 is YSLEER. The CDR3 is made up of 18 amino acids. In nucleotides, the CDR3 is TGCGCCAGCAGCCAAGCGTACTACCCGGGACAGGCTTTCTATGGCTACACCTTC. Translating it yields CASSQAYYPGQAFYGYTF.

This clonotype was seen a handful of times. The chain links TRBV7-6 to TRBJ1-2; D is unresolved. Germline lookup yields CDR1 SGHVS and CDR2 FNYEAQ. The CDR3 consists of 13 residues. V was shortened by 0 bases and J by 7 bases, with 9 bases between the two germline ends. Here the CDR3 reads CASSLASGGGYTF. CDR3 bases: TGTGCCAGCAGCTTAGCGTCGGGTGGTGGCTACACCTTC.

This clonotype was detected ten times or more. The chain employs TRBV6-5 and TRBJ1-1, with TRBD1 as a possible D gene (5 bases). CDR3 size: 16 residues. Looked up from germline, CDR1 is MNHEY and CDR2 is SVGAGI. V lost 2 bases and J 0 bases, leaving 13 bases between the germline ends. This CDR3 reads CASSYRGARMNTEAFF. The CDR3 DNA follows: TGTGCCAGCAGTTACAGAGGGGCCAGGATGAACACTGAAGCTTTCTTT.

In its sample, this clonotype was seen many times. V is TRBV20-1 and J is TRBJ2-1; the D is unclear. The germline CDR1 and CDR2 sequences are DFQATT and SNEGSKA (reference sequence). Trimming took off 6 bases at V and 0 bases at J, with 9 bases between the two ends. The CDR3 extends over 13 amino acids. CDR3 DNA sequence: TGCAGTGCCCCGAGGAGCTCCTACAATGAGCAGTTCTTC. Translation gives CSAPRSSYNEQFF.

This clonotype has ten or more counts. The genes are TRBV5-1 and TRBJ1-2; the D gene is possibly TRBD1 (6 bases). The CDR3 has 13 residues. The germline gives CDR1 SGHRS, CDR2 YFSETQ. Deletions cut 7 bases from V and 7 bases from J, with 17 bases between. In DNA, the CDR3 is TGCGCCAGCGGGGACATTCCCGAGGGTGGCTACACCTTC. Residues: CASGDIPEGGYTF.

This clonotype was seen many times. V usage is TRBV28 and J usage is TRBJ1-5; 10 bases agree with TRBD1. The CDR3 runs to 16 residues. Germline V gene lookup returns CDR1 MDHEN and CDR2 SYDVKM. Trimming at V came to 6 bases and at J to 5 bases, leaving 10 bases not matched to a gene. The CDR3 DNA is TGTGCCAGCAGCCCAAACCCGGGACAGGGGTATCAGCCCCAGCATTTT. It specifies CASSPNPGQGYQPQHF.

This clonotype was seen repeatedly, ten times or more. The gene calls are TRBV12-3 or TRBV12-4 and TRBJ1-2, with 7 bases identical to TRBD1. The J segment lost 3 bases and the V segment lost 6 bases, leaving 13 bases of the junction unmatched. The CDR3 spans 16 residues. The CDR3 region has the DNA TGTGCCAGCAGCTTGGAACAGGGGCCCTCCCACTATGGCTACACCTTC. It is translated as CASSLEQGPSHYGYTF.

This clonotype has ten or more counts. J is TRBJ2-6 and V is TRBV7-2; 7 positions agree with TRBD1. Germline V CDR1 and CDR2: SGHTA, FQGNSA. The CDR3 has 17 residues. V was pared by 6 bases and J by 3 bases, with 11 bases of the junction left unmatched. CDR3 in DNA: TGTGCCAGCAGTTTGGTCCCACAGGGGTATGGGGCCAACGTCCTGACTTTC. Amino acids: CASSLVPQGYGANVLTF.

In its sample, this clonotype was seen many times. The V and J genes are TRBV20-1 and TRBJ2-5, with 8 bases fitting TRBD2. Trimming at V came to 0 bases and at J to 1 base, leaving 1 base not matched to a gene. Germline CDR1 is DFQATT and CDR2 is SNEGSKA (reference sequence). This CDR3 is built from 14 residues. This CDR3 reads CSARDSGVQETQYF. The DNA of the CDR3 is TGCAGTGCTAGAGATAGCGGGGTCCAAGAGACCCAGTACTTC.

This clonotype was seen many times. The chain combines TRBV15 with TRBJ2-7; D not certain. The CDR3 is made up of 14 amino acids. Germline loops: CDR1 LNHNV, CDR2 YYDKDF (reference sequence). The V gene lost 1 base and the J gene lost 0 bases, with 7 bases spanning the gap. The CDR3, as DNA: TGTGCCACCAGCAGAGTGCCGGTCTCCTACGAGCAGTACTTC. Protein: CATSRVPVSYEQYF.

This clonotype was seen many times. This rearrangement joins TRBV5-1 to TRBJ1-1, with unresolved D. Germline CDR1 SGHRS, CDR2 YFSETQ. The CDR3 spans 14 residues. V lost 0 bases and J 4 bases, leaving 10 bases between the germline ends. For the CDR3, the DNA is TGCGCCAGCAGCTTGGACAGTAAGATCACTGAAGCTTTCTTT. Its translation is CASSLDSKITEAFF.

This clonotype was recorded at least ten times. J is TRBJ1-2 and V is TRBV5-1; D is ambiguous. Trimming left V 4 bases short and J 6 bases short, with 10 bases between. Germline-derived CDR1 and CDR2 are SGHRS and YFSETQ. This CDR3 contains 12 residues. The CDR3 spells CASSPSDHGYTF. The CDR3 nucleotides read TGCGCCAGCAGCCCGTCCGATCATGGCTACACCTTC. Based on the CDR3 plus reference TRBV5-1 and TRBJ1-2, the full variable domain is KAGVTQTPRYLIKTRGQQVTLSCSPISGHRSVSWYQQTPGQGLQFLFEYFSETQRNKGNFPGRFSGRQFSNSRSEMNVSTLELGDSALYLCASSPSDHGYTFGSGTRLTVV.

This clonotype came up many times. V usage is TRBV12-3 or TRBV12-4 and J usage is TRBJ1-1; 8 bases map to TRBD1. V dropped 6 bases and J dropped 1; count of bases not matched to a gene: 1. This CDR3 contains 13 residues. The CDR3 DNA reads as TGTGCCAGCAGGACAGGGGCGAACACTGAAGCTTTCTTT. It yields the protein CASRTGANTEAFF.

Ten or more counts support this clonotype. The chain carries TRBV5-1 and TRBJ2-3; D unclear. The CDR3 is made up of 16 amino acids. V was trimmed by 0 bases and J by 2 bases, leaving 13 bases between them. The germline V gene encodes CDR1 SGHRS and CDR2 YFSETQ. The CDR3 protein is CASSLEAVPPTDTQYF. In DNA, the CDR3 is TGCGCCAGCAGCTTGGAGGCAGTTCCGCCCACAGATACGCAGTATTTT. Supplemented by reference TRBV5-1 and TRBJ2-3, the full variable domain reads KAGVTQTPRYLIKTRGQQVTLSCSPISGHRSVSWYQQTPGQGLQFLFEYFSETQRNKGNFPGRFSGRQFSNSRSEMNVSTLELGDSALYLCASSLEAVPPTDTQYFGPGTRLTVL.

This clonotype was counted many times. V is TRBV7-9 and J is TRBJ2-7; tentatively, D is TRBD1 or TRBD2 (5 bases each). The CDR3 is 14 amino acids. Germline V gene data show CDR1 as SEHNR and CDR2 as FQNEAQ (reference sequence). Trimming removed 1 base from V and 6 bases from J, with 13 bases in between. CDR3 sequence reads: CASSLGPSGPEQYF. The CDR3 nucleotides are TGTGCCAGCAGCTTAGGCCCTTCGGGGCCCGAGCAGTACTTC.

This clonotype was recorded at least ten times. V and J are TRBV15 and TRBJ2-3; a possible D gene is TRBD1 (5 bases). The CDR3 contains 14 residues. V lost 0 bases and J lost 8, with 12 bases in between. CDR1 and CDR2 from the germline V gene are LNHNV and YYDKDF (reference sequence). Here the CDR3 DNA reads TGTGCCACCAGCAGAGATCAGGGTATTGCTACGCAGTATTTT. The encoded protein is CATSRDQGIATQYF.

This clonotype has at least ten counts. The chain links TRBV6-2 or TRBV6-3 to TRBJ2-4, with D unresolved. The CDR3 contains 13 residues. Trimming shortened V by 4 bases and J by 0 bases, and 4 bases separated the two germline ends. Germline lookup yields CDR1 MNHEY and CDR2 SVGEGT. CDR3 sequence reads: CASSSGAKNIQYF. CDR3 coding DNA: TGTGCCAGCAGTTCCGGAGCCAAAAACATTCAGTACTTC.

The gene calls are TRBV28 and TRBJ2-1, with D unclear. V lost 6 bases, J lost 2 bases, and 23 bases lay in between. This CDR3 has 18 amino acids. CDR1 is MDHEN and CDR2 is SYDVKM in the germline V gene. The CDR3 loop reads CASRPPPFNPGPYNEQFF. CDR3 DNA sequence: TGTGCCAGCAGACCTCCACCTTTTAACCCGGGCCCCTACAATGAGCAGTTCTTC.

This clonotype was seen ten or more times. The chain links TRBV20-1 to TRBJ1-1, with D possibly TRBD1 on 5 matching bases. Germline CDR1 and CDR2: DFQATT and SNEGSKA (reference sequence). The CDR3 contains 11 residues. V was pared by 8 bases and J by 1 base, with 8 bases between. In nucleotides, the CDR3 is TGCAGTCCGGGGGGGAACACTGAAGCTTTCTTT. This sequence encodes CSPGGNTEAFF.

Ten or more counts support this clonotype. This chain joins TRBV11-2 and TRBJ1-2; D may be TRBD1 (5 bases). This CDR3 comprises 13 residues. V lost 1 base and J lost 8, with 11 bases in between. Germline-derived CDR1 and CDR2 are SGHAT and FQNNGV. CDR3 in DNA: TGTGCCAGCAGCTTAGTCGGAGGGGACGGCTACACCTTC. Encoded protein: CASSLVGGDGYTF.

This clonotype was observed at least ten times. The chain is built from TRBV11-2 and TRBJ2-5, with 7 positions matching TRBD1. CDR3 size: 14 residues. CDR1 is SGHAT, CDR2 FQNNGV, per germline. Trimming removed 5 bases from V and 1 base from J; junction bases left unmatched: 4. The CDR3 loop reads CASSRDSIQETQYF. The DNA of the CDR3 is TGTGCCAGCAGCCGGGACAGTATCCAAGAGACCCAGTACTTC.